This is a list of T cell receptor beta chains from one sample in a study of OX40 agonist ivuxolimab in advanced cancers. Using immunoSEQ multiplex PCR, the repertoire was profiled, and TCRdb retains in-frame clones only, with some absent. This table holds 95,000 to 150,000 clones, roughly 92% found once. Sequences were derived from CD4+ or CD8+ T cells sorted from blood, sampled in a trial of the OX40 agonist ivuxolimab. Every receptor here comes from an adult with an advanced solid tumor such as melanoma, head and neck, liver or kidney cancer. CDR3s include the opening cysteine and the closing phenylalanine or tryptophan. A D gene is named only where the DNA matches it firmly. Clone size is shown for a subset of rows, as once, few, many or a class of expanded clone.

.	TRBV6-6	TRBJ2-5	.	CASSSPQTRIFETQYF	TGTGCCAGCAGTTCCCCGCAGACCAGGATTTTTGAGACCCAGTACTTC
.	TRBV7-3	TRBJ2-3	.	CASSFAGIGADTQYF	TGTGCCAGCAGCTTCGCGGGAATTGGCGCAGATACGCAGTATTTT
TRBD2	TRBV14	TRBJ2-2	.	CASSRNSGANTGELFF	TGTGCCAGCAGCCGGAATAGCGGGGCTAACACCGGGGAGCTGTTTTTT
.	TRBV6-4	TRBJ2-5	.	CVQLRMETQYF	TGTGTCCAGTTGAGAATGGAGACCCAGTACTTC
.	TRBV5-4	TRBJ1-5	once	CASSPGTNSNQPQHF	TGTGCCAGCAGCCCCGGGACCAATAGCAATCAGCCCCAGCATTTT
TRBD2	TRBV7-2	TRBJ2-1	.	CASSLKGGLASDEQFF	TGTGCCAGCAGCTTAAAAGGAGGACTAGCGTCCGATGAGCAGTTCTTC
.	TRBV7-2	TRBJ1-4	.	CASSPRVDSEKLFF	TGTGCCAGCAGCCCTCGGGTGGATTCCGAAAAACTGTTTTTT
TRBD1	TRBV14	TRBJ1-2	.	CASSQGTGGAYGYTF	TGTGCCAGCAGCCAAGGGACAGGGGGCGCATATGGCTACACCTTC
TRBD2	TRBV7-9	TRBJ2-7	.	CASSLIALADSYEQYF	TGTGCCAGCAGCTTAATTGCACTAGCGGACTCCTACGAGCAGTACTTC
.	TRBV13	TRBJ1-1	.	CASSLETGHGTEAFF	TGTGCCAGCAGCTTAGAGACAGGCCACGGCACTGAAGCTTTCTTT
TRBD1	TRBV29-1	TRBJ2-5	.	CSTLQGAGLQETQYF	TGCAGTACACTACAGGGGGCAGGCCTCCAAGAGACCCAGTACTTC
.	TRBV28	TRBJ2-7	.	CASMSMQPYEQYF	TGTGCCAGCATGAGTATGCAACCCTACGAGCAGTACTTC
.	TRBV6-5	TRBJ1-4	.	CASSGRGATNEKLFF	TGTGCCAGCAGCGGACGGGGGGCAACTAATGAAAAACTGTTTTTT
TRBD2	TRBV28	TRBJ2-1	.	CASRGLAASSYNEQFF	TGTGCCAGCAGGGGACTAGCGGCGAGCTCCTACAATGAGCAGTTCTTC
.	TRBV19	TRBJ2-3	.	CASSIGPTSTDTQYF	TGTGCCAGTAGTATCGGTCCCACAAGCACAGATACGCAGTATTTT
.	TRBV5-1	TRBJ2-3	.	CASSRYVAAPRSTDTQYF	TGCGCCAGCAGCCGGTACGTAGCGGCCCCTAGAAGCACAGATACGCAGTATTTT
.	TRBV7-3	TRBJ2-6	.	CASSLHGTSGANVLTF	TGTGCCAGCAGCTTACACGGTACGTCTGGGGCCAACGTCCTGACTTTC
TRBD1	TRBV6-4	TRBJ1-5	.	CASRDRVSNQPQHF	TGTGCCAGCAGAGACAGGGTAAGCAATCAGCCCCAGCATTTT